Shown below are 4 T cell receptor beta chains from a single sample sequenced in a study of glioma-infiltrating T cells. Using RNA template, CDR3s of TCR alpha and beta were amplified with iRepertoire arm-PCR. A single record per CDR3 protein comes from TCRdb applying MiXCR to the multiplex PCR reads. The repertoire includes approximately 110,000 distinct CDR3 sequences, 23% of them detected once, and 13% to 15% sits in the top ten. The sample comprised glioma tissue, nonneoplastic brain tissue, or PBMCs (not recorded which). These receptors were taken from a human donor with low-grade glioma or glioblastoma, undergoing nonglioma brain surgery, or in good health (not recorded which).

The chain's CDR3 is CSVRVSYEQYF. The CDR3 coding sequence is TGCAGCGTGAGGGTTTCCTACGAGCAGTACTTC. The genes are TRBV29-1 and TRBJ2-7; perhaps TRBD2 as D (5 bases). The V gene lost 6 bases and the J gene lost 1 base, with 7 bases spanning the gap. CDR1 is SQVTM, CDR2 ANQGSEA, per germline. The CDR3 consists of 11 residues.

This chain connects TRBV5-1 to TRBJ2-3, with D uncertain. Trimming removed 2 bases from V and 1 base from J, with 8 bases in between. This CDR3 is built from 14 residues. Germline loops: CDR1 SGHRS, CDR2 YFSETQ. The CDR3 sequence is CASSLITGTDTQYF. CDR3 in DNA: TGCGCCAGCAGCTTAATAACGGGCACAGATACGCAGTATTTT.

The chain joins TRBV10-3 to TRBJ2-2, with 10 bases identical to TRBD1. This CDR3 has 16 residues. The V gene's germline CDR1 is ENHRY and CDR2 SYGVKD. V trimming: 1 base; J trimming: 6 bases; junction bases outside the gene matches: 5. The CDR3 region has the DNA TGTGCCATCAGTGAGTTGACAGGGGGCTCGTCCGGGGAGCTGTTTTTT. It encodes CAISELTGGSSGELFF.

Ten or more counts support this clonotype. The CDR3 sequence is CASSGREGSSYNEQFF. The DNA for the CDR3 is TGTGCCAGTAGTGGGCGGGAGGGATCCTCCTACAATGAGCAGTTCTTC. The genes are TRBV19 and TRBJ2-1, with 9 bases that match TRBD2. Trimming removed 5 bases from V and 0 bases from J; junction bases left unmatched: 5. The CDR3 is 16 residues long. The germline CDR1 and CDR2 sequences are LNHDA and SQIVND (reference sequence).